These 16 T cell receptor beta chains came from one sample sequenced in a study of blood T cell repertoires in COVID-19. Data came from immunoSEQ multiplex PCR; TCRdb stores just in-frame clones and leaves some out. The sample includes roughly 15,000 clones, about nine tenths of them seen just once. Sample: peripheral blood. All receptors come from a man in his forties or fifties with active COVID-19.

V is TRBV7-2 and J is TRBJ2-1, with TRBD2 identical over 9 bases. Germline V gene sequence: CDR1 SGHTA, CDR2 FQGNSA. Trimming removed 4 bases from V and 9 bases from J; junction bases left unmatched: 10. This CDR3 region has 15 residues. The DNA of the CDR3 is TGTGCCAGCAGCTATGGTATAGCGGGAGCCGTTGAGCAGTTCTTC. It specifies CASSYGIAGAVEQFF.

This clone was counted once. The rearrangement links TRBV28 to TRBJ1-1; no firm D call. The length of the CDR3 is 12 residues. Looked up from germline, CDR1 is MDHEN and CDR2 is SYDVKM. Trimming removed 5 bases at V and 0 bases at J, with 4 bases between. CDR3 residues: CASSLVNTEAFF. The CDR3 bases are TGTGCCAGCAGTCTCGTGAACACTGAAGCTTTCTTT.

The rearrangement uses TRBV5-4 and TRBJ2-5, with TRBD2 matching over 10 bases. From germline, CDR1 is SGHNT and CDR2 YYREEE (reference sequence). The V and J ends lost 2 bases and 5 bases, in that order; junction bases with no gene match: 6. The CDR3 is made up of 15 amino acids. The CDR3 nucleotides read TGTGCCAGCAGCTTTTTTGTTAGCGGGAGGGAGACCCAGTACTTC. Its translation is CASSFFVSGRETQYF. The full variable domain, rest sourced from reference TRBV5-4 and TRBJ2-5, is ETGVTQSPTHLIKTRGQQVTLRCSSQSGHNTVSWYQQALGQGPQFIFQYYREEENGRGNFPPRFSGLQFPNYSSELNVNALELDDSALYLCASSFFVSGRETQYFGPGTRLLVL.

The CDR3 nucleotides are TGTGCCAGCTCACCACCGGCAGCCTCGGGCAATGAGCAGTTCTTC. Amino acid sequence: CASSPPAASGNEQFF. This chain links TRBV18 with TRBJ2-1; D not resolved. Trimming took 0 bases from V and 6 from J, leaving 12 bases between them. CDR3 length: 15 amino acids. Germline V gene lookup returns CDR1 KGHSH and CDR2 LQKENI.

This chain links TRBV19 with TRBJ1-5; D is unclear. Trimming shortened V by 2 bases and J by 4 bases, and 6 bases separated the two germline ends. The CDR3 covers 13 residues. Germline V gene sequence: CDR1 LNHDA, CDR2 SQIVND (reference sequence). In DNA, the CDR3 is TGTGCCAGTAGTATAACGAGGAATCAGCCCCAGCATTTT. Encoded protein: CASSITRNQPQHF.

J is TRBJ2-1 and V is TRBV6-4, with 11 nucleotides matching TRBD2. V lost 4 bases to trimming and J lost 3 bases; unmatched junction nucleotides: 5. The germline CDR1 and CDR2 sequences are MRHNA and SNTAGT. The CDR3 consists of 16 residues. CDR3 sequence (DNA): TGTGCCAGCAGTGTCGAGACTAGCGGGAACTACAATGAGCAGTTCTTC. The encoded protein is CASSVETSGNYNEQFF.

The V gene is TRBV20-1, the J gene TRBJ1-5, with 9 nucleotides matching TRBD1. The CDR3 covers 14 residues. After removal of 3 bases from V and 6 bases from J, the junction contained 6 bases not matched to a gene. Germline assignment: CDR1 DFQATT and CDR2 SNEGSKA (reference sequence). The CDR3 DNA reads TGCAGTGCTAGTATACAGGGGGCAAGTCAGCCCCAGCATTTT. The encoded protein is CSASIQGASQPQHF.

This clone was seen a few times. The V call is TRBV28, the J call TRBJ2-7; weak D call: TRBD2 (5 bases). Germline V gene lookup returns CDR1 MDHEN and CDR2 SYDVKM. V was trimmed by 4 bases and J by 3 bases, leaving 13 bases between them. The CDR3 extends over 14 amino acids. The CDR3 spells CASSSPGGFYEQYF. CDR3 bases: TGTGCCAGCAGTTCGCCAGGAGGTTTCTACGAGCAGTACTTC.

J is TRBJ2-1 and V is TRBV27; 13 bases align to TRBD2. The CDR3 spans 14 residues. V dropped 10 bases and J dropped 9; count of bases not matched to a gene: 9. CDR1 and CDR2 from the germline V gene are MNHEY and SMNVEV (reference sequence). This CDR3 reads CATRTSGRRGEQFF. CDR3 in DNA: TGTGCCACCCGGACTAGCGGGAGAAGGGGTGAGCAGTTCTTC.

The chain links TRBV28 to TRBJ1-2; TRBD1 might be the D (6 bases). This CDR3 has 14 residues. Per germline, CDR1 MDHEN and CDR2 SYDVKM. V lost 3 bases and J lost 6, with 14 bases in between. Here the CDR3 reads CASSLRGASNGYTF. In DNA form, the CDR3 reads TGTGCCAGCAGTTTGCGGGGGGCGTCTAATGGCTACACCTTC.

The chain is built from TRBV7-9 and TRBJ1-2; no reliable D call. V lost 6 bases and J 4 bases, leaving 18 bases between the germline ends. CDR1 and CDR2 (germline): SEHNR, FQNEAQ (reference sequence). The CDR3 extends over 15 amino acids. The CDR3 nucleotides read TGTGCCAGCAGTTCCCGGGAGTCGGTCCCCTATGGCTACACCTTC. Protein sequence: CASSSRESVPYGYTF.

This chain uses TRBV7-2 with TRBJ2-1; 8 positions agree with TRBD1. This CDR3 is 15 amino acids long. Trimming removed 3 bases from V and 2 bases from J; junction bases left unmatched: 3. CDR1 and CDR2 (germline): SGHTA, FQGNSA. DNA for the CDR3: TGTGCCAGCAGCTTTGACAGGGGCACCTACAATGAGCAGTTCTTC. It specifies CASSFDRGTYNEQFF.

The chain employs TRBV10-3 and TRBJ2-1; 10 bases match TRBD2. This CDR3 spans 18 amino acids. The V segment lost 3 bases and the J segment 0 bases; nucleotides outside the gene matches: 8. Germline CDR1 is ENHRY and CDR2 is SYGVKD. CDR3 residues: CAISDPSGGSSSYNEQFF. CDR3 nucleotides: TGTGCCATCAGTGACCCTAGCGGGGGTTCAAGCTCCTACAATGAGCAGTTCTTC.

J is TRBJ1-1 and V is TRBV2; D unresolved. The length of the CDR3 is 13 residues. The V gene's germline CDR1 is SNHLY and CDR2 FYNNEI. The V end was cut by 2 bases, the J end by 3 bases, with 7 bases between. CDR3 sequence (DNA): TGTGCCAGCAGTGAACTTGAGGACACTGAAGCTTTCTTT. The encoded protein is CASSELEDTEAFF.

The rearrangement links TRBV19 to TRBJ2-5; 11 nucleotides align to TRBD1. Germline V gene sequence: CDR1 LNHDA, CDR2 SQIVND (reference sequence). The CDR3 loop spans 14 amino acids. V lost 3 bases to trimming and J lost 5 bases; unmatched junction nucleotides: 2. The CDR3 loop reads CASSIGQGAETQYF. As DNA, the CDR3 is TGTGCCAGTAGTATTGGACAGGGGGCCGAGACCCAGTACTTC.

This clone was recorded only once. This chain uses TRBV5-1 with TRBJ2-3, with 7 bases that match TRBD1. With 7 bases clipped from V and 2 bases from J, the junction kept 7 bases outside the gene matches. Germline lookup yields CDR1 SGHRS and CDR2 YFSETQ. CDR3 length: 14 amino acids. The CDR3 DNA reads TGCGCCAGCTACCCCACAGGGGCCACAGATACGCAGTATTTT. This gives the protein CASYPTGATDTQYF.